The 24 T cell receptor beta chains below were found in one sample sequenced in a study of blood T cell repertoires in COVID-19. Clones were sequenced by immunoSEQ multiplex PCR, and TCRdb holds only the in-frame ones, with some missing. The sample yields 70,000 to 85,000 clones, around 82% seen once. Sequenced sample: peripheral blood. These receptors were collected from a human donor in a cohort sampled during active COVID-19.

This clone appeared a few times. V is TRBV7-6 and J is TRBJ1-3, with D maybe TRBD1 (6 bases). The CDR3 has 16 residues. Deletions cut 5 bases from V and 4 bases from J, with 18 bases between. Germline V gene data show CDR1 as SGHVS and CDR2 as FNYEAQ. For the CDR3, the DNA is TGTGCCAGCAGCCAGATGTGGCAGGGGCCAGGAAACACCATATATTTT. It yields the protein CASSQMWQGPGNTIYF.

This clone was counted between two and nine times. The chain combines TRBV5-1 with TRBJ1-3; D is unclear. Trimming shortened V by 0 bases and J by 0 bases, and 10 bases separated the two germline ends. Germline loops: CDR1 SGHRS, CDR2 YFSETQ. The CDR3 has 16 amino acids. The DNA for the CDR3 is TGCGCCAGCAGCTTGGAAGTGCAGGCCTCTGGAAACACCATATATTTT. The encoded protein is CASSLEVQASGNTIYF.

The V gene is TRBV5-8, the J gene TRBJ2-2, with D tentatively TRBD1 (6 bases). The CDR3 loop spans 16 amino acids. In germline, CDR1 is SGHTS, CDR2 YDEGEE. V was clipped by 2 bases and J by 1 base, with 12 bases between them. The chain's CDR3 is CASSLYRAGNTGELFF. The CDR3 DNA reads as TGTGCCAGCAGCTTATACAGGGCGGGGAACACCGGGGAGCTGTTTTTT.

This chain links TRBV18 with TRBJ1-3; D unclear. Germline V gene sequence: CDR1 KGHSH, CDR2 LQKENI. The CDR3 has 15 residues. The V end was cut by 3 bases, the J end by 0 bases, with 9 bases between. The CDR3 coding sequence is TGTGCCAGCTCACCCATCGATAGCTCTGGAAACACCATATATTTT. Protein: CASSPIDSSGNTIYF.

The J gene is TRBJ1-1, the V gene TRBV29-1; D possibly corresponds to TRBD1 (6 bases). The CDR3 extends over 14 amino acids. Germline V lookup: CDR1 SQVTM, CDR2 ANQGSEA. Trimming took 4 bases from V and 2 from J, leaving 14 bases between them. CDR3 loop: CSVAQRGQNTEAFF. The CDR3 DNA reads TGCAGCGTTGCCCAGAGGGGACAAAACACTGAAGCTTTCTTT.

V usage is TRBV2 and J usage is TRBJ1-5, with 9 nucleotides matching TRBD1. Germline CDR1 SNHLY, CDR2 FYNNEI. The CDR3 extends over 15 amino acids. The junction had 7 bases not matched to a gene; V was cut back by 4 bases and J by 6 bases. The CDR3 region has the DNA TGTGCCAGCAGTGCCCCGACAGGGGGGCGTCAGCCCCAGCATTTT. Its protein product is CASSAPTGGRQPQHF.

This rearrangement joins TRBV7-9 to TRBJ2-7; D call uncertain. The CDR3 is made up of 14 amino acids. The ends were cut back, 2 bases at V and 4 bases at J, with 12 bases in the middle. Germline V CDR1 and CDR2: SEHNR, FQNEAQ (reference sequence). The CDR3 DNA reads TGTGCCAGCAGCTTAACGGGTAATTTGTACGAGCAGTACTTC. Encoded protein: CASSLTGNLYEQYF.

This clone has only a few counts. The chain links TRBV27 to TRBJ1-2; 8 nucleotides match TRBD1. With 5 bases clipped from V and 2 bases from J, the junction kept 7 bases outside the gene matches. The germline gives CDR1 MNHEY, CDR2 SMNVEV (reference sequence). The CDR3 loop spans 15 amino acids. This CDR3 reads CASSTRTGLNYGYTF. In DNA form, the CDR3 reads TGTGCCAGCAGTACCAGGACAGGGCTCAACTATGGCTACACCTTC.

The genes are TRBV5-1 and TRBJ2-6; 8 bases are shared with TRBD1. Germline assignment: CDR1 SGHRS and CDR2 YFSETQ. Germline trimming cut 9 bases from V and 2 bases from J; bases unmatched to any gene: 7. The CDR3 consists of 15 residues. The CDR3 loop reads CATRTGPTGANVLTF. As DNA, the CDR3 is TGCGCCACAAGGACAGGGCCCACTGGGGCCAACGTCCTGACTTTC.

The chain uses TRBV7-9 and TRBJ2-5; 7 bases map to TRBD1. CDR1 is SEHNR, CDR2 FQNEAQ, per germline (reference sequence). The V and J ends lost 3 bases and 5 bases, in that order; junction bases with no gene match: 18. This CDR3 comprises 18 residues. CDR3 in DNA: TGTGCCAGCAGCTTGAGATTCCGGGACAGAGATAAGGGGGAGACCCAGTACTTC. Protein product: CASSLRFRDRDKGETQYF.

This CDR3 reads CASSSGQGFQETQYF. The DNA of the CDR3 is TGTGCCAGCAGTTCGGGACAGGGCTTCCAAGAGACCCAGTACTTC. The gene calls are TRBV27 and TRBJ2-5; TRBD1 agrees at 9 bases. Germline V gene sequence: CDR1 MNHEY, CDR2 SMNVEV (reference sequence). The CDR3 consists of 15 residues. Trimming at V came to 4 bases and at J to 1 base, leaving 4 bases not matched to a gene.

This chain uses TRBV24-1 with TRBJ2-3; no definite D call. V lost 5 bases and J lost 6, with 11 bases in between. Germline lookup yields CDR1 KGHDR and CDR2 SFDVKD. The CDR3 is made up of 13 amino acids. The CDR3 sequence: CATSAPGSDTQYF. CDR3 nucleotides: TGTGCCACCAGTGCCCCGGGTTCGGATACGCAGTATTTT.

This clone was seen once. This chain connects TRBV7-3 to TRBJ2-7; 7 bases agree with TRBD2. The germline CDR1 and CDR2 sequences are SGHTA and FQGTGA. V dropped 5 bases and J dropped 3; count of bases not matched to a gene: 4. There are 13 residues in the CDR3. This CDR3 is CASSPGRGYEQYF. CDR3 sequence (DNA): TGTGCCAGCAGCCCGGGGAGGGGCTACGAGCAGTACTTC.

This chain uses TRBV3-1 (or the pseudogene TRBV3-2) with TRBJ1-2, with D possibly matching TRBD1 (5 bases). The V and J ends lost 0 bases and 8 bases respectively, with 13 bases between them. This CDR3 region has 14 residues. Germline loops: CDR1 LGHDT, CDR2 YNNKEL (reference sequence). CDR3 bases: TGTGCCAGCAGCCAAGAGAGGAGGGGCCGGGGCTACACCTTC. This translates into CASSQERRGRGYTF.

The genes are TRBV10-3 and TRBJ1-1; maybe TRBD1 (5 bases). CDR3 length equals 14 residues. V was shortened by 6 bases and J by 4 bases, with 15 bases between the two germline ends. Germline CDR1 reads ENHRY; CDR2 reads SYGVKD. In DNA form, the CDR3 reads TGTGCCATCAGGGATTCCTCCGGGGGCACTGAAGCTTTCTTT. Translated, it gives CAIRDSSGGTEAFF.

The CDR3 DNA is TGTGCCAGCACCTCCGGGACAGGGGGCTTAGGGGGGCAGTACTTC. It encodes CASTSGTGGLGGQYF. The chain recombines TRBV28 with TRBJ2-7; 12 bases align to TRBD1. The germline CDR1 and CDR2 sequences are MDHEN and SYDVKM. The CDR3 covers 15 residues. V shed 7 bases, J shed 9 bases, and the junction held 13 bases outside the gene matches.

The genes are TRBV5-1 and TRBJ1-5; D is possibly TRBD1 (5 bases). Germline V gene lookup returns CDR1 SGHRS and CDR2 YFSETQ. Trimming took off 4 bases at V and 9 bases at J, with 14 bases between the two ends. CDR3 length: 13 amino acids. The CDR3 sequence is CASSLEGLVPQHF. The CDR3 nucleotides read TGCGCCAGCAGCCTGGAGGGGTTGGTGCCCCAGCATTTT.

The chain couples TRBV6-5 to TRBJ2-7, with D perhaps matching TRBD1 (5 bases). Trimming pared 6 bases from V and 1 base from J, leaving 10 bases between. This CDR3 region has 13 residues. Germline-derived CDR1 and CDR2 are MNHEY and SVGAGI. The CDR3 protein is CASSISGSYEQYF. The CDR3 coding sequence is TGTGCCAGCAGCATTTCAGGGTCCTACGAGCAGTACTTC.

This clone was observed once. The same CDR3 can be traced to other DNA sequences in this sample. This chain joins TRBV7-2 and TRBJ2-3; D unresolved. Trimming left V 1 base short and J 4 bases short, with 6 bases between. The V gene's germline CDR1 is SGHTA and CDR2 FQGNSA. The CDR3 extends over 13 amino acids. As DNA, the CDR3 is TGTGCCAGCAGCTTAGGCGTCCCAGATACGCAGTATTTT. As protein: CASSLGVPDTQYF.

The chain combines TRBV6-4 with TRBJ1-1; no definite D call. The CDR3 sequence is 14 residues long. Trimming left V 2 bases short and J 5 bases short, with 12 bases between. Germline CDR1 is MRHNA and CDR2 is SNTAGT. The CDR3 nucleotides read TGTGCCAGCAGTGACGGGCCGTTGGGTACTGAAGCTTTCTTT. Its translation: CASSDGPLGTEAFF.

The CDR3 DNA reads TGCGCCAGCAGCCACGCCAACAAGAACACTGAAGCTTTCTTT. Translating gives CASSHANKNTEAFF. The rearrangement links TRBV5-1 to TRBJ1-1; D not certain. There are 14 residues in the CDR3. Trimming shortened V by 4 bases and J by 1 base, and 11 bases separated the two germline ends. CDR1 is SGHRS and CDR2 is YFSETQ in the germline V gene.

The CDR3 DNA reads TGCGCCAGCAGCTTTAAGACAGGGGAGAATTCACCCCTCCACTTT. Translation gives CASSFKTGENSPLHF. This chain connects TRBV5-1 to TRBJ1-6; 8 bases align to TRBD1. V trimming: 2 bases; J trimming: 7 bases; junction bases outside the gene matches: 5. Germline values: CDR1 SGHRS, CDR2 YFSETQ. The CDR3 runs 15 residues.

The CDR3 DNA is TGTGCCACCAGTGACCGGACAGGGGCCTGGGCGAGCTCCTACAATGAGCAGTTCTTC. Its protein is CATSDRTGAWASSYNEQFF. The V and J genes are TRBV24-1 and TRBJ2-1; 9 bases line up with TRBD1. V was clipped by 4 bases and J by 0 bases; unmatched bases: 12. Germline V CDR1 and CDR2: KGHDR, SFDVKD. The CDR3 extends over 19 amino acids.

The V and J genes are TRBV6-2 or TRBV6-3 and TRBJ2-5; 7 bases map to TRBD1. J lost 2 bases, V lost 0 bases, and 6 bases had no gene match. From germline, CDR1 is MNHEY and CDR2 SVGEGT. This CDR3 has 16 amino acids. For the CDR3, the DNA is TGTGCCAGCAGTTACTCCGGGCCCAGGGGGCAAGAGACCCAGTACTTC. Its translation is CASSYSGPRGQETQYF.